These 14 T cell receptor beta chains came from one sample sequenced in a study of blood T cell repertoires in COVID-19. Assay: immunoSEQ multiplex PCR; the TCRdb copy retains only in-frame clones and omits some. The sample shows 150,000 to 200,000 clones, around 84% of them seen only once. Sequences were obtained from peripheral blood. These receptors all come from a man in his forties or fifties with active or convalescent COVID-19.

The rearrangement joins TRBV19 to TRBJ1-3; D gene ambiguous. Between the trimmed V and J ends, which lost 3 bases and 0 bases, there was a span of 9 bases. Germline CDR1 is LNHDA and CDR2 is SQIVND (reference sequence). The CDR3 loop spans 15 amino acids. CDR3 bases: TGTGCCAGTAGTATCGAACCGAGCTCTGGAAACACCATATATTTT. This gives the protein CASSIEPSSGNTIYF.

The J gene is TRBJ2-3, the V gene TRBV4-2; unclear D gene. V was pared by 0 bases and J by 0 bases, with 7 bases between. The CDR3 extends over 15 amino acids. Germline assignment: CDR1 LGHNA and CDR2 YNFKEQ. CDR3 nucleotides: TGTGCCAGCAGCCAAGACCCTTCTAGCACAGATACGCAGTATTTT. It encodes CASSQDPSSTDTQYF.

The V call is TRBV2, the J call TRBJ2-2; TRBD1 agrees at 7 bases. The germline CDR1 and CDR2 sequences are SNHLY and FYNNEI. The CDR3 runs to 14 residues. V shed 5 bases and J 7 bases; nucleotides not matched to a gene: 7. The chain's CDR3 is CASSPDRVGGELFF. The CDR3 DNA follows: TGTGCCAGCAGTCCTGACAGGGTCGGCGGGGAGCTGTTTTTT.

V usage is TRBV5-4 and J usage is TRBJ1-2; tentatively, D is TRBD1 (6 bases). CDR1 is SGHNT, CDR2 YYREEE, per germline (reference sequence). Deletions cut 0 bases from V and 8 bases from J, with 11 bases between. There are 13 residues in the CDR3. The CDR3 nucleotides are TGTGCCAGCAGCTTGGGACAGGCTTGGGGCTACACCTTC. It encodes CASSLGQAWGYTF.

V usage is TRBV7-3 and J usage is TRBJ1-1; D is unclear. Per germline, CDR1 SGHTA and CDR2 FQGTGA. Trimming cost V 4 bases and J 0 bases, with 9 bases left between them. CDR3 size: 14 residues. The CDR3 DNA reads as TGTGCCAGCAGCTCGGGAAACTTGAACACTGAAGCTTTCTTT. Protein: CASSSGNLNTEAFF.

The chain links TRBV12-2 to TRBJ1-6; the D call of TRBD1 is as the table states it, not checked on the DNA. TRBV12-2 is a listed pseudogene. The CDR3 has 17 amino acids. The CDR3 DNA is TGTGCAAGTCGCTTAGCGCGGCCAGGGGTCTTCAATTCACCCCTCCACTTT. Protein sequence: CASRLARPGVFNSPLHF.

This clone was counted only a few times. The rearrangement links TRBV18 to TRBJ1-5; TRBD1 is a possible D gene (5 bases). Trimming took 3 bases from V and 5 from J, leaving 11 bases between them. Germline-derived CDR1 and CDR2 are KGHSH and LQKENI. The CDR3 contains 14 residues. DNA of the CDR3: TGTGCCAGCTCACCTGACAGAACCTATCAGCCCCAGCATTTT. This codes for CASSPDRTYQPQHF.

The chain recombines TRBV10-3 with TRBJ1-1; 7 bases are shared with TRBD1. V trimming: 2 bases; J trimming: 4 bases; junction bases outside the gene matches: 7. This CDR3 comprises 15 residues. Germline CDR1 is ENHRY and CDR2 is SYGVKD. CDR3 amino acids: CAISETLAGGTEAFF. The CDR3 nucleotides read TGTGCCATCAGTGAGACCCTAGCAGGGGGCACTGAAGCTTTCTTT.

The chain uses TRBV2 and TRBJ1-4; TRBD1 might be the D (5 bases). V shed 10 bases and J shed 8 bases, with 14 bases lying between them. This CDR3 contains 12 residues. Germline V lookup: CDR1 SNHLY, CDR2 FYNNEI. The chain's CDR3 is CATVREGEKLFF. In nucleotides, the CDR3 is TGTGCCACCGTCAGGGAGGGCGAAAAACTGTTTTTT.

The chain links TRBV6-5 to TRBJ2-1; 9 bases agree with TRBD2. The CDR3 totals 14 residues. CDR1 and CDR2 (germline): MNHEY, SVGAGI. V was clipped by 4 bases and J by 5 bases; unmatched bases: 3. The CDR3 spells CASSFGTSNNEQFF. CDR3 sequence (DNA): TGTGCCAGCAGTTTCGGGACTAGCAACAATGAGCAGTTCTTC.

The chain uses TRBV27 and TRBJ1-1, with TRBD1 matching 9 bases. The CDR3 loop spans 15 amino acids. The V segment lost 4 bases and the J segment 3 bases; nucleotides outside the gene matches: 6. CDR1 and CDR2 (germline): MNHEY, SMNVEV (reference sequence). The CDR3 spells CASSSPTGGYTEAFF. In nucleotides, the CDR3 is TGTGCCAGCAGTTCCCCGACAGGGGGGTACACTGAAGCTTTCTTT.

This CDR3 is CASSQVQGNYGYTF. Here the CDR3 DNA reads TGCGCCAGCAGCCAAGTGCAGGGTAACTATGGCTACACCTTC. The chain carries TRBV4-1 and TRBJ1-2, with D maybe TRBD1 (5 bases). The CDR3 is made up of 14 amino acids. Per germline, CDR1 MGHRA and CDR2 YSYEKL. V lost 1 base to trimming and J lost 1 base, with 7 bases between them.

The chain uses TRBV7-9 and TRBJ1-3; D remains unclear. The germline V and J ends were trimmed by 4 bases and 7 bases, with 5 bases remaining between them. Germline V lookup: CDR1 SEHNR, CDR2 FQNEAQ (reference sequence). This CDR3 has 11 amino acids. DNA of the CDR3: TGTGCCAGCAGCTCGGGGAACACCATATATTTT. Its protein product is CASSSGNTIYF.

This clone was recorded only once. This chain joins TRBV7-2 and TRBJ2-5; TRBD2 matches 8 bases. This CDR3 region has 15 residues. Germline CDR1 and CDR2: SGHTA and FQGNSA. Unmatched junction bases numbered 10, after V lost 5 bases and J lost 5 bases. The CDR3 sequence is CASSPRSGGSETQYF. The CDR3 region has the DNA TGTGCCAGCAGCCCCAGGTCGGGGGGGTCGGAGACCCAGTACTTC.